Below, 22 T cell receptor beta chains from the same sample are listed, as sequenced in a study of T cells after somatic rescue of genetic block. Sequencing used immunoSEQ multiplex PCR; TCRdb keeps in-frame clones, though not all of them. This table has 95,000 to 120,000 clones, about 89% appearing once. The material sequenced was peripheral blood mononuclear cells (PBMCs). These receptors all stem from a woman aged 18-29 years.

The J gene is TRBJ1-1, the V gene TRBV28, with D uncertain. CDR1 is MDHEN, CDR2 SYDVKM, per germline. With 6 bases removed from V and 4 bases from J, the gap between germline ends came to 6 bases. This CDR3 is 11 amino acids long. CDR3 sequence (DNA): TGTGCCAGCAGGGACGGCACTGAAGCTTTCTTT. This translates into CASRDGTEAFF.

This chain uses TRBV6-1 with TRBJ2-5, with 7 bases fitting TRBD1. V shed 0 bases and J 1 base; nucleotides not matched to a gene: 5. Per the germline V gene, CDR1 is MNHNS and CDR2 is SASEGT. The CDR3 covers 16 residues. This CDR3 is CASSEAGQTFQETQYF. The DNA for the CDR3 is TGTGCCAGCAGTGAAGCGGGACAGACCTTCCAAGAGACCCAGTACTTC.

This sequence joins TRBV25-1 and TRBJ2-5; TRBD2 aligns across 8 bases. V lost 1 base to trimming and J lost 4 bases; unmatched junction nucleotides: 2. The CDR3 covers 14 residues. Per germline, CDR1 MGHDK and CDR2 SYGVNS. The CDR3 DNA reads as TGTGCCAGCAGTGAATTTCGGGGGGGAGAGACCCAGTACTTC. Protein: CASSEFRGGETQYF. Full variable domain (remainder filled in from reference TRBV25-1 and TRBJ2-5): EADIYQTPRYLVIGTGKKITLECSQTMGHDKMYWYQQDPGMELHLIHYSYGVNSTEKGDLSSESTVSRIRTEHFPLTLESARPSHTSQYLCASSEFRGGETQYFGPGTRLLVL.

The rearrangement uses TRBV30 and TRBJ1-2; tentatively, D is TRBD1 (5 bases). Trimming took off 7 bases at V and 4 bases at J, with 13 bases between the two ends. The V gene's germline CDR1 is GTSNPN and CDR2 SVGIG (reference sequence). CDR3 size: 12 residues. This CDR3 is CALDGATYGYTF. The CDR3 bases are TGTGCCTTGGATGGGGCAACCTATGGCTACACCTTC.

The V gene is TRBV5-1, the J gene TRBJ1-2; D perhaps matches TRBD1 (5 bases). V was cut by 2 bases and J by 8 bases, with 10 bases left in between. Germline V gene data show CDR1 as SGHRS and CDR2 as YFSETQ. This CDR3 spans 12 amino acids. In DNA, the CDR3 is TGCGCCAGCAGCTTTCTGGGGGAAGGCTACACCTTC. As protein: CASSFLGEGYTF.

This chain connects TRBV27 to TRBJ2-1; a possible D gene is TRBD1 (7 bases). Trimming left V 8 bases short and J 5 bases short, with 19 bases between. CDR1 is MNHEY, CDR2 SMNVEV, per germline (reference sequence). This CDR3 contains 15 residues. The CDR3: CASQGERVPDNEQFF. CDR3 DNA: TGTGCCAGCCAGGGGGAGCGGGTTCCCGACAATGAGCAGTTCTTC.

In DNA form, the CDR3 reads TGTGCCAGCAGCCCGGGGGGAGGGTCCCGCTACACCTTC. This codes for CASSPGGGSRYTF. The chain has TRBV7-3 and TRBJ1-2; tentative D call: TRBD1 (5 bases). Germline CDR1 reads SGHTA; CDR2 reads FQGTGA. This CDR3 spans 13 amino acids. V was cut by 5 bases and J by 9 bases, with 16 bases left in between.

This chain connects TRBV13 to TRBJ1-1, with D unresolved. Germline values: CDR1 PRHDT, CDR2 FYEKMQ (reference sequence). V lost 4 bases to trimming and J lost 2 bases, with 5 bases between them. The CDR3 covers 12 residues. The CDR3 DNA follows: TGTGCCAGCAGCTACGGAAACACTGAAGCTTTCTTT. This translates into CASSYGNTEAFF.

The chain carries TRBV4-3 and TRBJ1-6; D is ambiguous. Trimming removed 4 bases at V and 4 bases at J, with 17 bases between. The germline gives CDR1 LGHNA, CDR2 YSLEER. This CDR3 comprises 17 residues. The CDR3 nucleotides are TGCGCCAGCAGCCCCGGTGGCAGAACTACTTATAATTCACCCCTCCACTTT. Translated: CASSPGGRTTYNSPLHF.

The CDR3 reads CASRPTFSYEQYF. The CDR3 DNA reads as TGTGCCAGCAGACCCACGTTTTCCTACGAGCAGTACTTC. V usage is TRBV28 and J usage is TRBJ2-7; D not certain. CDR1 and CDR2 (germline): MDHEN, SYDVKM. The CDR3 covers 13 residues. The V end was cut by 6 bases, the J end by 1 base, with 10 bases between.

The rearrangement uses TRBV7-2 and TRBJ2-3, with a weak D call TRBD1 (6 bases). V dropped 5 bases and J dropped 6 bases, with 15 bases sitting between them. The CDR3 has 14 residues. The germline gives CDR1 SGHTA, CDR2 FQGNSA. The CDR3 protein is CASSPGVTGDTQYF. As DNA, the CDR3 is TGTGCCAGCAGCCCAGGGGTGACCGGGGATACGCAGTATTTT.

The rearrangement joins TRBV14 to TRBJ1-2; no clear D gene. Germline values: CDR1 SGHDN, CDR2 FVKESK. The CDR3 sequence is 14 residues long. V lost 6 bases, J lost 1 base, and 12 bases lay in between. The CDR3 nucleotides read TGTGCCAGCAGTCCTGTCGACCGTAACTATGGCTACACCTTC. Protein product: CASSPVDRNYGYTF. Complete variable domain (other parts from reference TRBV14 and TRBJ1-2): EAGVTQFPSHSVIEKGQTVTLRCDPISGHDNLYWYRRVMGKEIKFLLHFVKESKQDESGMPNNRFLAERTGGTYSTLKVQPAELEDSGVYFCASSPVDRNYGYTFGSGTRLTVV.

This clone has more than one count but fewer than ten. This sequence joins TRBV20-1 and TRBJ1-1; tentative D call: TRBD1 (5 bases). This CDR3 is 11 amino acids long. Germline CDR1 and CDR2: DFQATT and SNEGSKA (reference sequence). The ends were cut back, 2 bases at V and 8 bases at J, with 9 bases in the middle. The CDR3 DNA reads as TGCAGTGCTAGAATCTACAGGGAAGCTTTCTTT. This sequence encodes CSARIYREAFF.

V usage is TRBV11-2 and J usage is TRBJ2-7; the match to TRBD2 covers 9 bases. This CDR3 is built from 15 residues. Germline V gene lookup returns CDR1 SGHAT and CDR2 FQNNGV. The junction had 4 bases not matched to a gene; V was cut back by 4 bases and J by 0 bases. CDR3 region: CASSSRGGLSYEQYF. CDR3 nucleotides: TGTGCCAGCAGCTCGCGGGGGGGCCTCTCCTACGAGCAGTACTTC.

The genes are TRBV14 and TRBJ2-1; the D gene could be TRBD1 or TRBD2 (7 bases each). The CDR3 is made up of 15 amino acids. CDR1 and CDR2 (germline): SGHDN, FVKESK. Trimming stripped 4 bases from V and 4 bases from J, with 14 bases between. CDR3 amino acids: CASSRSRGGYNEQFF. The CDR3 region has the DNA TGTGCCAGCAGCCGCTCCAGGGGGGGGTACAATGAGCAGTTCTTC.

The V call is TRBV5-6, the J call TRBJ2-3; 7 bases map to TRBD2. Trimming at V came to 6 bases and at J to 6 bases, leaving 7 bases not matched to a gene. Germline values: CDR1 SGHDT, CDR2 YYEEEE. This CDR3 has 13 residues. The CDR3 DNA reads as TGTGCCAGCACCAAATGGGGAGGGGATACGCAGTATTTT. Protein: CASTKWGGDTQYF.

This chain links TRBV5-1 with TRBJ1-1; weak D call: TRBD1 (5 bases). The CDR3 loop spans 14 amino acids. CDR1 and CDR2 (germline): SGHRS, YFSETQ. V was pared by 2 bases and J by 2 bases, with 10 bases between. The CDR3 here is CASSFSRDNTEAFF. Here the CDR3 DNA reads TGCGCCAGCAGCTTCAGCAGGGACAACACTGAAGCTTTCTTT.

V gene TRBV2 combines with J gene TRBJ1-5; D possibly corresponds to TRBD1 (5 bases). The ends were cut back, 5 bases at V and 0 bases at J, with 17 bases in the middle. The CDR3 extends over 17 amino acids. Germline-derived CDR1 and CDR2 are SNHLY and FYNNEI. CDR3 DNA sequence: TGTGCCAGCAGTCCGATGGGGGTGGGGTATAGCAATCAGCCCCAGCATTTT. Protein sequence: CASSPMGVGYSNQPQHF.

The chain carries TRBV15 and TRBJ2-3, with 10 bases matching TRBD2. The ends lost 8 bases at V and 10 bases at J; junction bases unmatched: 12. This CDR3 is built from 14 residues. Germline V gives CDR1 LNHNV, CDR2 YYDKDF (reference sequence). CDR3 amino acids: CATYLAGASDAQYF. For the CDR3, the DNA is TGTGCCACCTACCTAGCGGGGGCCTCCGATGCGCAGTATTTT.

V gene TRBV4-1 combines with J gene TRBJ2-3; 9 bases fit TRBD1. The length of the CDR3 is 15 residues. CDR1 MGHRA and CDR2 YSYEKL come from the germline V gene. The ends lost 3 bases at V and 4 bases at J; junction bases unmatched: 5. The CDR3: CASSHGTGYPDTQYF. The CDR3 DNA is TGCGCCAGCAGCCACGGGACAGGGTATCCAGATACGCAGTATTTT.

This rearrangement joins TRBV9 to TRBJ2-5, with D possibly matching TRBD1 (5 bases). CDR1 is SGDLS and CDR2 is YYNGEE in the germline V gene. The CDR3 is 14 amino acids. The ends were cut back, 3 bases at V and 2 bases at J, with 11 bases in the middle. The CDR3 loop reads CASSDRQRQETQYF. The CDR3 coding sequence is TGTGCCAGCAGCGATCGACAGAGACAAGAGACCCAGTACTTC.

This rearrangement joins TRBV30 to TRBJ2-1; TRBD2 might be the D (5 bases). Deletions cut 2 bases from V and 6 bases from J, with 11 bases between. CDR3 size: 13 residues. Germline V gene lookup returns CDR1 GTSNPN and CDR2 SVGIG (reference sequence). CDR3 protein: CAWSWSSPNEQFF. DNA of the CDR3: TGTGCCTGGAGTTGGTCTAGCCCCAATGAGCAGTTCTTC.